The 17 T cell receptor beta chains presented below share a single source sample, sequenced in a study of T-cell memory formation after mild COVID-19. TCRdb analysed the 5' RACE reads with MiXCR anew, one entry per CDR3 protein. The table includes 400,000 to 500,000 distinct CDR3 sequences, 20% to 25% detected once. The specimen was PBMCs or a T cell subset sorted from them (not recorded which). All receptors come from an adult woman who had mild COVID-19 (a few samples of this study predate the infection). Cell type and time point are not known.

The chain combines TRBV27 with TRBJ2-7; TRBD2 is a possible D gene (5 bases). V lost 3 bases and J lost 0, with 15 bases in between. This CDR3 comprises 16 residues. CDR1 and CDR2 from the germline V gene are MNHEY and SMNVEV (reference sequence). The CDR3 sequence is CASSFKADSGSYEQYF. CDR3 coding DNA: TGTGCCAGCAGTTTTAAGGCGGACTCCGGCTCCTACGAGCAGTACTTC.

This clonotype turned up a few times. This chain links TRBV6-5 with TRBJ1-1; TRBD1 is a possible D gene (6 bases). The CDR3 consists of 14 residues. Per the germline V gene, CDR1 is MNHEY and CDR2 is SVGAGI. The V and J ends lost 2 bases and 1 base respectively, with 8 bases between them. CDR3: CASSYPGQNTEAFF. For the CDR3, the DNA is TGTGCCAGCAGTTACCCGGGACAGAACACTGAAGCTTTCTTT.

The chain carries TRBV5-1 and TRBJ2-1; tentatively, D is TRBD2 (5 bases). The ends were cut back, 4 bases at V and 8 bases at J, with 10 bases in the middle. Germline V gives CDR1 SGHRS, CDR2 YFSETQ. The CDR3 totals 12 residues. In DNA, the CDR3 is TGCGCCAGCAGCCCGGACTTCCATGAGCAGTTCTTC. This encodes CASSPDFHEQFF. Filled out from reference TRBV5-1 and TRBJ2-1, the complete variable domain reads KAGVTQTPRYLIKTRGQQVTLSCSPISGHRSVSWYQQTPGQGLQFLFEYFSETQRNKGNFPGRFSGRQFSNSRSEMNVSTLELGDSALYLCASSPDFHEQFFGPGTRLTVL.

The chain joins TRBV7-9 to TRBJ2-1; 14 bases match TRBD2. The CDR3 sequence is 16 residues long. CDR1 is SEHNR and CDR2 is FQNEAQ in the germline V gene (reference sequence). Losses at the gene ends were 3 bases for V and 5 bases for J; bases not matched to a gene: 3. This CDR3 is CASSFSGLAGDNEQFF. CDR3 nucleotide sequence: TGTGCCAGCAGCTTTTCGGGACTAGCGGGGGACAATGAGCAGTTCTTC.

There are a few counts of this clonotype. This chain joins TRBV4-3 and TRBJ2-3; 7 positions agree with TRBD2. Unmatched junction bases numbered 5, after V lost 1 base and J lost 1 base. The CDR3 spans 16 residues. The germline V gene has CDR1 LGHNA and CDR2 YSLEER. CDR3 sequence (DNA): TGCGCCAGCAGCCAAGCTCGTCTAGCGGGCACAGATACGCAGTATTTT. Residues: CASSQARLAGTDTQYF.

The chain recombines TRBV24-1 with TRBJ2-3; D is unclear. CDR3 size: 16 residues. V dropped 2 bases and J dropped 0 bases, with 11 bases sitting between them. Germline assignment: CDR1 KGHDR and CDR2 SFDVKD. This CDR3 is CATSDWVGSSTDTQYF. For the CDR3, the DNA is TGTGCCACCAGTGATTGGGTCGGATCTAGCACAGATACGCAGTATTTT.

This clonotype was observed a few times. The CDR3 DNA sequence: TGTGCCACCAGTGAGGTAGGGAGGTCAGAGACCCAGTACTTC. This translates into CATSEVGRSETQYF. The chain joins TRBV24-1 to TRBJ2-5, with a weak D call TRBD2 (6 bases). The CDR3 has 14 residues. Germline CDR1 KGHDR, CDR2 SFDVKD. V was pared by 4 bases and J by 4 bases, with 12 bases between.

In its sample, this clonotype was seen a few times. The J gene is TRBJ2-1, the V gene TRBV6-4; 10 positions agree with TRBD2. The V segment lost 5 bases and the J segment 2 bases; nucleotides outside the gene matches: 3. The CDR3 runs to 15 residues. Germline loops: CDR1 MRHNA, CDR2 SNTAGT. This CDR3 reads CASSSSGRAYNEQFF. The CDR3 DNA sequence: TGTGCCAGCAGTTCAAGCGGGAGGGCCTACAATGAGCAGTTCTTC.

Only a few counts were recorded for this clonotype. The CDR3 protein is CASSSGLYRGREQFF. Here the CDR3 DNA reads TGTGCCAGCAGCTCCGGGCTGTACCGAGGGCGTGAGCAGTTCTTC. This chain connects TRBV13 to TRBJ2-1; D is perhaps TRBD2 (5 bases). The CDR3 totals 15 residues. The germline CDR1 and CDR2 sequences are PRHDT and FYEKMQ (reference sequence). The V end was cut by 4 bases, the J end by 9 bases, with 19 bases between.

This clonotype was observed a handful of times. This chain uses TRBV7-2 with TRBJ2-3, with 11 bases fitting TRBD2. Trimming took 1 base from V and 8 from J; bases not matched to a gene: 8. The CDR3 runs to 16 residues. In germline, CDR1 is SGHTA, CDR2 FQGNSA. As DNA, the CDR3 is TGTGCCAGCAGCTTAGGACTAGCGGGGCCCATTGTTACGCAGTATTTT. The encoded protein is CASSLGLAGPIVTQYF. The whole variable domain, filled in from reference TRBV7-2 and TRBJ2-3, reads GAGVSQSPSNKVTEKGKDVELRCDPISGHTALYWYRQSLGQGLEFLIYFQGNSAPDKSGLPSDRFSAERTGGSVSTLTIQRTQQEDSAVYLCASSLGLAGPIVTQYFGPGTRLTVL.

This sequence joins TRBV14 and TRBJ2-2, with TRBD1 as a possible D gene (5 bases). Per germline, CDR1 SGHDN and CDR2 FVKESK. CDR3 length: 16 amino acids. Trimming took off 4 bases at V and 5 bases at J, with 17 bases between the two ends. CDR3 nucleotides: TGTGCCAGCAGCCCCCGCCGGGCAGGGCTGACCGGGGAGCTGTTTTTT. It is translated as CASSPRRAGLTGELFF.

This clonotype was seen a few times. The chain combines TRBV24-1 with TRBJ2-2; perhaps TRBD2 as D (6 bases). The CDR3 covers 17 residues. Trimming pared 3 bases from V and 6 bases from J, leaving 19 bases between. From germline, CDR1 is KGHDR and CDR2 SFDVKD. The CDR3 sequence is CATSDRRLDRHPGELFF. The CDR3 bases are TGTGCCACCAGTGATCGAAGACTAGATAGGCATCCCGGGGAGCTGTTTTTT.

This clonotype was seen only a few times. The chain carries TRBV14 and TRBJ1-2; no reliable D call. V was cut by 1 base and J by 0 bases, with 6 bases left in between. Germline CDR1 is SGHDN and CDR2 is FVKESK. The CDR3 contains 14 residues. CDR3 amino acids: CASSQADTNYGYTF. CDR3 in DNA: TGTGCCAGCAGCCAAGCCGACACTAACTATGGCTACACCTTC.

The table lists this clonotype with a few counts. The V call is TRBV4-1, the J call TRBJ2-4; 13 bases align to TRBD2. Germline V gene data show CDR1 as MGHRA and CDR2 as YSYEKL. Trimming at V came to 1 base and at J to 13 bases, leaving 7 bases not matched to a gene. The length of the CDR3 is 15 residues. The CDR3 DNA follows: TGCGCCAGCAGCCAAGGACTAGCGGGAGGCCTCCTCCAGTACTTC. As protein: CASSQGLAGGLLQYF.

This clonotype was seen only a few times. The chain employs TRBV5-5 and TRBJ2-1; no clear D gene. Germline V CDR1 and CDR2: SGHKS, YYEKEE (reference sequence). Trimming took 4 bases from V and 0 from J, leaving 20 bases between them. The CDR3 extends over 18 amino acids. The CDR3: CASSASPLSLSSYNEQFF. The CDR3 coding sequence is TGTGCCAGCAGCGCTTCCCCCTTATCCCTGAGCTCCTACAATGAGCAGTTCTTC.

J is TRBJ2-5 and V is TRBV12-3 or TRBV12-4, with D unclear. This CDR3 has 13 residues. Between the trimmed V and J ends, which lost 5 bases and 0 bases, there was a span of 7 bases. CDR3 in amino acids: CASSPENQETQYF. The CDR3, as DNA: TGTGCCAGCAGTCCTGAGAACCAAGAGACCCAGTACTTC.

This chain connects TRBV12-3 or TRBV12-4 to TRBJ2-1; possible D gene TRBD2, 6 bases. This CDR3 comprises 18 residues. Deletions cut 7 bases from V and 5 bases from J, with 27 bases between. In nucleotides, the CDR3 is TGTGCCAGCACCTTAGGCGCTGTTTCAGGAGGGCTTAACAATGAGCAGTTCTTC. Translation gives CASTLGAVSGGLNNEQFF.